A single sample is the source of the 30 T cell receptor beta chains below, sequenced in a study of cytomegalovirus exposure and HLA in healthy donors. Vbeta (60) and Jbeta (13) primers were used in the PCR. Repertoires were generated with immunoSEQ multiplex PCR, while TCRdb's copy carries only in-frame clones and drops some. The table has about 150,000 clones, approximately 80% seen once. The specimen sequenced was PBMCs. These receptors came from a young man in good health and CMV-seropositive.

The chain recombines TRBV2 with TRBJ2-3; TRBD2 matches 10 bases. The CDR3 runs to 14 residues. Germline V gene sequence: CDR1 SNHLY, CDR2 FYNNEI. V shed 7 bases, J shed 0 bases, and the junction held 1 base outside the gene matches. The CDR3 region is CASTTSGSTDTQYF. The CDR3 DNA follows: TGTGCCAGCACGACTAGCGGGAGCACAGATACGCAGTATTTT.

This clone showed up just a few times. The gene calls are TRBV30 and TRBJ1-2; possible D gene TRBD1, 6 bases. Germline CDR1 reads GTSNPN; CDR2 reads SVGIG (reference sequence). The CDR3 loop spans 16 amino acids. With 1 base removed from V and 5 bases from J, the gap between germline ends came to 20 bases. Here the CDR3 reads CAWSEFRGGGLYGYTF. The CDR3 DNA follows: TGTGCCTGGAGTGAGTTTAGAGGGGGTGGACTTTATGGCTACACCTTC.

The CDR3 nucleotides read TGTGCCACCAGCCTCGCCGGGACAGGGGATAATCAGCCCCAGCATTTT. Translating it yields CATSLAGTGDNQPQHF. The rearrangement uses TRBV15 and TRBJ1-5; 10 bases fit TRBD1. This CDR3 comprises 16 residues. Germline trimming cut 5 bases from V and 4 bases from J; bases unmatched to any gene: 8. From germline, CDR1 is LNHNV and CDR2 YYDKDF (reference sequence).

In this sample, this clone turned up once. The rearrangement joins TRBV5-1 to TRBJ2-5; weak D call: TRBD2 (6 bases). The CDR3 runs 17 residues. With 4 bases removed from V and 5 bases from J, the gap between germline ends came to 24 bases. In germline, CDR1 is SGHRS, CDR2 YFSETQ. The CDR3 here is CASSIRPRDVVMETQYF. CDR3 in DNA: TGCGCCAGCAGCATCCGACCGCGGGACGTCGTGATGGAGACCCAGTACTTC.

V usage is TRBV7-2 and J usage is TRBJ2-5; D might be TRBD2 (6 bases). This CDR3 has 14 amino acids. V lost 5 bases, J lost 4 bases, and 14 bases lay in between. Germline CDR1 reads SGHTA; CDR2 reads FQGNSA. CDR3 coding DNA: TGTGCCAGCAGCCTGAGTGGGGGGTCAGAGACCCAGTACTTC. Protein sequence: CASSLSGGSETQYF. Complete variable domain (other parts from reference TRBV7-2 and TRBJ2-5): GAGVSQSPSNKVTEKGKDVELRCDPISGHTALYWYRQSLGQGLEFLIYFQGNSAPDKSGLPSDRFSAERTGGSVSTLTIQRTQQEDSAVYLCASSLSGGSETQYFGPGTRLLVL.

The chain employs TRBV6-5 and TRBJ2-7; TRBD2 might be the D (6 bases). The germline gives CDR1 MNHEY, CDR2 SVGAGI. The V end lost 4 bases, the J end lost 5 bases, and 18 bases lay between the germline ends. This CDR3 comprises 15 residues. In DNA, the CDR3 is TGTGCCAGCAGTTGGCGAGCTCTAGCGACAAACGAGCAGTACTTC. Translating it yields CASSWRALATNEQYF.

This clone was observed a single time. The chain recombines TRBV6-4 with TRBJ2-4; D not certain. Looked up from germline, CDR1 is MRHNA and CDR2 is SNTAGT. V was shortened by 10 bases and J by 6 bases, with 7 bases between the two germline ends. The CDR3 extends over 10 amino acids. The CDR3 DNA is TGTGCCATATCGAGAAACATTCAGTACTTC. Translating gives CAISRNIQYF.

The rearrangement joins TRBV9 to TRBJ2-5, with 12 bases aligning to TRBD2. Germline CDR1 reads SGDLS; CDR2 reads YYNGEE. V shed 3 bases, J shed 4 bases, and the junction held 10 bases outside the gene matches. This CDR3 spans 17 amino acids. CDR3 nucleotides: TGTGCCAGCAGCGCCGGACACCTAGCGGGGGGGCCAGAGACCCAGTACTTC. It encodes CASSAGHLAGGPETQYF.

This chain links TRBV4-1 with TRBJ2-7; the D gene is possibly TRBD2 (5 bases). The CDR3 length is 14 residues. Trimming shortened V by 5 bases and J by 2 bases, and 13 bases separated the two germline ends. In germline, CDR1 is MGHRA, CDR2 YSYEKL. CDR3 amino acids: CASSRGLNTYEQYF. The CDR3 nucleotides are TGCGCCAGCAGCAGAGGACTTAACACCTACGAGCAGTACTTC.

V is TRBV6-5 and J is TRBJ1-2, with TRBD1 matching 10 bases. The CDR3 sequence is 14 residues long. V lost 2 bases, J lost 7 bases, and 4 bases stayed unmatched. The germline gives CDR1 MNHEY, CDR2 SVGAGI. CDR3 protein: CASSYRGQGGGYTF. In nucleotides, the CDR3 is TGTGCCAGCAGTTACAGAGGACAGGGGGGTGGCTACACCTTC.

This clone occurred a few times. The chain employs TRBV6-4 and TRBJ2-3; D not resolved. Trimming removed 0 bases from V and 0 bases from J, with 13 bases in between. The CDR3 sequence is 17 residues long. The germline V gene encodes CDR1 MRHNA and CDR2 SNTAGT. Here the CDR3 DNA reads TGTGCCAGCAGTGACTCGGGCTCATCCTCTAGCACAGATACGCAGTATTTT. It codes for CASSDSGSSSSTDTQYF.

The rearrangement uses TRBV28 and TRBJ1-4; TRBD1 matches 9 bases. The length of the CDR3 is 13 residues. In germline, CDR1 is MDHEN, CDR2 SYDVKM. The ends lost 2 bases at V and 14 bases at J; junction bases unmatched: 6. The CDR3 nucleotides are TGTGCCAGCAGTTTACCACCAACAGGGGGCCTGTTTTTT. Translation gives CASSLPPTGGLFF.

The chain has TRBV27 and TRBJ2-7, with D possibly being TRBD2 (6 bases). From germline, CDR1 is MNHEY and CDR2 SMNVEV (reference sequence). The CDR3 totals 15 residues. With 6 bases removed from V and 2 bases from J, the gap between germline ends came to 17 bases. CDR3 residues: CASSPYGGSAYEQYF. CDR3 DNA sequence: TGTGCCAGCAGCCCGTACGGGGGTAGCGCCTACGAGCAGTACTTC.

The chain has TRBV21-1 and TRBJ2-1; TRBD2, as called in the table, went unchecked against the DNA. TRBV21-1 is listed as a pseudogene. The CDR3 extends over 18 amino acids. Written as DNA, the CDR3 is TGTGCCAGCAATGATTCAGGACTAGCGGGATCGTCCTACAATGAGCAGTTCTTC. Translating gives CASNDSGLAGSSYNEQFF.

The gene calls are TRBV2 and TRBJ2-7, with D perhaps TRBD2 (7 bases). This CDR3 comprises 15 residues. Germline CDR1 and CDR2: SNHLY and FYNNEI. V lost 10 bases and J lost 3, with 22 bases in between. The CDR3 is CAIEGGDRNVYEQYF. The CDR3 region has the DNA TGTGCCATCGAGGGGGGGGACCGCAACGTCTACGAGCAGTACTTC.

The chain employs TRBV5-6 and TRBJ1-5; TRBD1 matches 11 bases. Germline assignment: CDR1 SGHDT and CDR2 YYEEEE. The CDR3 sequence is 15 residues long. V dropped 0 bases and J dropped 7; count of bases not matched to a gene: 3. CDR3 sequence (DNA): TGTGCCAGCAGCTTGGGGACAGGGGGCGCGCAGCCCCAGCATTTT. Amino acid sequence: CASSLGTGGAQPQHF. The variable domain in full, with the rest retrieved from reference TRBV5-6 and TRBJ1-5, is DAGVTQSPTHLIKTRGQQVTLRCSPKSGHDTVSWYQQALGQGPQFIFQYYEEEERQRGNFPDRFSGHQFPNYSSELNVNALLLGDSALYLCASSLGTGGAQPQHFGDGTRLSIL.

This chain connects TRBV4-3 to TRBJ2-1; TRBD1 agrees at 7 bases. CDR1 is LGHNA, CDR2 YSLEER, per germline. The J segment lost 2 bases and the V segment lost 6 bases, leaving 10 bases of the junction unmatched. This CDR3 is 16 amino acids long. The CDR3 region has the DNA TGCGCCAGCAGACTTAAAACCGGGACAGCCTACAATGAGCAGTTCTTC. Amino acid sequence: CASRLKTGTAYNEQFF.

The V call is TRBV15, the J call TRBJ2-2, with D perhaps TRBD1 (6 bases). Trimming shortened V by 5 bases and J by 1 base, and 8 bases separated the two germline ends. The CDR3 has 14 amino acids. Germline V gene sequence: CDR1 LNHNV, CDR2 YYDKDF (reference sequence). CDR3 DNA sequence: TGTGCCACCAGCGGGACAAGGAACACCGGGGAGCTGTTTTTT. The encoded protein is CATSGTRNTGELFF. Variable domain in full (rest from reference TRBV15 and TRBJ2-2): DAMVIQNPRYQVTQFGKPVTLSCSQTLNHNVMYWYQQKSSQAPKLLFHYYDKDFNNEADTPDNFQSRRPNTSFCFLDIRSPGLGDTAMYLCATSGTRNTGELFFGEGSRLTVL.

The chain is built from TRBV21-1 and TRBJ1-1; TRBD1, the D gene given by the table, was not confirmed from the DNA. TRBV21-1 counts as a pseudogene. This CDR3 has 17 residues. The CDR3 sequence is CASSKGGTGGLDTEAFF. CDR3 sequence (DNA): TGTGCCAGCAGCAAAGGCGGGACAGGGGGCCTGGACACTGAAGCTTTCTTT.

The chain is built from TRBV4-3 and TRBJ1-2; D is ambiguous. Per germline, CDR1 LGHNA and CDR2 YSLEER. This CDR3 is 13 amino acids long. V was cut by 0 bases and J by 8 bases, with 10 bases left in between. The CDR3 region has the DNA TGCGCCAGCAGCCAAGATCTTCGGGGAGGCTACACCTTC. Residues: CASSQDLRGGYTF.

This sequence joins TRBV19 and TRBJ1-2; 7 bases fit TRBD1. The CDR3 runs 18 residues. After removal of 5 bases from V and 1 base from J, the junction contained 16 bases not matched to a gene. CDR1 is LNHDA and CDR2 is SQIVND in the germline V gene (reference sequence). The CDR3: CASSSRGTADYFNYGYTF. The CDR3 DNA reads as TGTGCCAGTAGTTCCAGGGGGACAGCCGACTACTTTAACTATGGCTACACCTTC.

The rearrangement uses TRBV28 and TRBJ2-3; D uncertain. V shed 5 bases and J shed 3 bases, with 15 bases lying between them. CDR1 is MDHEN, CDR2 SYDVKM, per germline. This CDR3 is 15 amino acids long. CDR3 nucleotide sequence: TGTGCCAGCAGTAATCCCATCCTTCGGACAGATACGCAGTATTTT. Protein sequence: CASSNPILRTDTQYF.

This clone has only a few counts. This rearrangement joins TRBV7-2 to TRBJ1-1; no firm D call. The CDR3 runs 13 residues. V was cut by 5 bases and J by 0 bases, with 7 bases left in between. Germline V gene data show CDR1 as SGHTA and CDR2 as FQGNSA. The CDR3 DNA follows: TGTGCCAGCAGCCAGTCGTTGAACACTGAAGCTTTCTTT. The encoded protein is CASSQSLNTEAFF.

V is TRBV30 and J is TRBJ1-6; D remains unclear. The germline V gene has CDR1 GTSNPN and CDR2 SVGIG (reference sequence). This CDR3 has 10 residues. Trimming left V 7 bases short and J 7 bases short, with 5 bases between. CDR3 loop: CALLNSPLHF. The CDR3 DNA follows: TGTGCCTTGCTAAATTCACCCCTCCACTTT.

The CDR3 DNA sequence: TGTGCCAGCACCTCTTTCAACACCTTCTACGAGCAGTACTTC. This translates into CASTSFNTFYEQYF. The V and J genes are TRBV28 and TRBJ2-7; D uncertain. Germline-derived CDR1 and CDR2 are MDHEN and SYDVKM. There are 14 residues in the CDR3. Trimming cost V 7 bases and J 3 bases, with 16 bases left between them. Drawing the rest from reference TRBV28 and TRBJ2-7, the complete variable domain is DVKVTQSSRYLVKRTGEKVFLECVQDMDHENMFWYRQDPGLGLRLIYFSYDVKMKEKGDIPEGYSVSREKKERFSLILESASTNQTSMYLCASTSFNTFYEQYFGPGTRLTVT.

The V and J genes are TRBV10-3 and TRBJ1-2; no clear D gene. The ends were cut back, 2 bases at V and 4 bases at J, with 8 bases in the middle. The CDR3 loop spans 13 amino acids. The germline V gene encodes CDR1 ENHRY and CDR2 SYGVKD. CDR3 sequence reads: CAISERESYGYTF. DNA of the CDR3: TGTGCCATCAGTGAGAGGGAGAGCTATGGCTACACCTTC.

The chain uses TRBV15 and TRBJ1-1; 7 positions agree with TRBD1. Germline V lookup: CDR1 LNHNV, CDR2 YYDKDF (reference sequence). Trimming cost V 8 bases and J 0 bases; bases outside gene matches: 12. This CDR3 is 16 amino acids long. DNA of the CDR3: TGTGCCACCTTCTCCCCAGGGGGATCGATGAACACTGAAGCTTTCTTT. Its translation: CATFSPGGSMNTEAFF.

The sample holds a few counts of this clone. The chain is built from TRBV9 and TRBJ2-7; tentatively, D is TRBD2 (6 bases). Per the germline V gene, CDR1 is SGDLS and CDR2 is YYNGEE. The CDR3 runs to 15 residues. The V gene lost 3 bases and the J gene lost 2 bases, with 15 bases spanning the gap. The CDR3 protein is CASSGNSGITYEQYF. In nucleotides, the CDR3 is TGTGCCAGCAGCGGAAATAGCGGAATAACCTACGAGCAGTACTTC.

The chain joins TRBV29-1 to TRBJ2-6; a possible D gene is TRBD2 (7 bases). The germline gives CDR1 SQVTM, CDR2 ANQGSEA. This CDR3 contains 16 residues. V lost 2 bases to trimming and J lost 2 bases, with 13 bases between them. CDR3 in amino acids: CSVERDGGPGANVLTF. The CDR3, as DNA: TGCAGCGTTGAAAGGGACGGGGGGCCTGGGGCCAACGTCCTGACTTTC.

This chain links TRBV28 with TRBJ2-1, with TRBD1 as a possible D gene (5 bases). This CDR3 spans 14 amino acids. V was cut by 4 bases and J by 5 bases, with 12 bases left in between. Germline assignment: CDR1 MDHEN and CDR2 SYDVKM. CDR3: CASSSGLFDNEQFF. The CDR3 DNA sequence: TGTGCCAGCAGTTCAGGGCTCTTTGACAATGAGCAGTTCTTC. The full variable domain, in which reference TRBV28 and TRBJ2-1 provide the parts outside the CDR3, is DVKVTQSSRYLVKRTGEKVFLECVQDMDHENMFWYRQDPGLGLRLIYFSYDVKMKEKGDIPEGYSVSREKKERFSLILESASTNQTSMYLCASSSGLFDNEQFFGPGTRLTVL.